The T cell receptor (beta chain) under discussion was sequenced for a study of T cell repertoires in cytomegalovirus infection. Study-wide background: A matching HLA type, together with CMV infection, was signaled by public TCR beta signatures. General study points: Cumulative public TCR beta family frequency identified carriers of CMV plus the relevant HLA. What dominated the ex vivo response were HLA-C-restricted CMV-specific TCR beta clonotypes.

This clonotype has ten or more counts. Its antigen is not known. This CDR3 comprises 16 residues. The germline gives CDR1 MDHEN, CDR2 SYDVKM. V lost 4 bases to trimming and J lost 4 bases; unmatched junction nucleotides: 10. TCRdb processed the reads anew with MiXCR; each CDR3 protein has one entry. The sample shows hundreds of thousands of distinct CDR3 sequences, under 40% of them seen only once. The chain uses TRBV28 and TRBJ2-7; 10 bases are a match to TRBD2. Input material: PBMCs. The sequence was obtained from a human donor in good health (CMV status not recorded). Some clones in this sample may be carry-over from other donors' samples. CDR3 in DNA: TGTGCCAGCAGTTCCCCCTGGACTAGCGGCAATTACGAGCAGTACTTC. Amino acid sequence: CASSSPWTSGNYEQYF.